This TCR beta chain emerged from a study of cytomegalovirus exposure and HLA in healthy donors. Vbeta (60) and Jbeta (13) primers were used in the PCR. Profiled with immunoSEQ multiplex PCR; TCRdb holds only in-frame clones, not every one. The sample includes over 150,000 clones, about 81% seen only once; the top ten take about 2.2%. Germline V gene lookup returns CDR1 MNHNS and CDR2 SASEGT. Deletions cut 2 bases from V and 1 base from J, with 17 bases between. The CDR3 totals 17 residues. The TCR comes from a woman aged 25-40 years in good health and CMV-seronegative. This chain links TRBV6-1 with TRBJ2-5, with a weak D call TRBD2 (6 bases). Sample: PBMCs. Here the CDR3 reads CASSEPWPGVAQETQYF. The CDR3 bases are TGTGCCAGCAGTGAACCTTGGCCGGGGGTGGCCCAAGAGACCCAGTACTTC.